This T cell receptor beta chain was captured by sequencing in a study of early T cells in non-severe SARS-CoV-2 infection. In the study overall: Chains were unpaired, as sequencing was done on bulk RNA from unsorted whole blood.

One entry per CDR3 protein results from TCRdb running MiXCR on the 5' RACE reads. The sample carries some 25,000 distinct CDR3 sequences, roughly 4.2% recorded once. Sequencing used whole blood. The receptor's source is an adult who was a healthcare worker with PCR-confirmed SARS-CoV-2 infection or an uninfected control (not recorded which).

The CDR3 DNA is TGTGCCAGCAGCCCCCAGGTCGGCTCCGTCTCCTACAATGAGCAGTTCTTC. This encodes CASSPQVGSVSYNEQFF. This chain links TRBV9 with TRBJ2-1, with D hard to call. Looked up from germline, CDR1 is SGDLS and CDR2 is YYNGEE. The V end was cut by 4 bases, the J end by 0 bases, with 17 bases between. The CDR3 is 17 amino acids.